This T cell receptor beta chain was profiled in a study of shared clonotypes between healthy human individuals. Assay used: immunoSEQ multiplex PCR; TCRdb lists only in-frame clones, some missing. The sample has approximately 1,500,000 clones; roughly 96% are singletons. V lost 5 bases and J lost 3, with 19 bases in between. Germline V lookup: CDR1 MGHDK, CDR2 SYGVNS. This CDR3 contains 16 residues. Sequencing used naive CD4+ T cells sorted from blood. Described subset: CD45RA+ positively selected. The J gene is TRBJ1-2, the V gene TRBV25-1; TRBD1 is a possible D gene (6 bases). This receptor was obtained from a man aged 25 to 40 in good health. The CDR3 DNA reads as TGTGCCAGCAGTAGCCGGGTGTCAGGGGCGCACTATGGCTACACCTTC. This encodes CASSSRVSGAHYGYTF.